The 23 T cell receptor beta chains below all came from one sample that was sequenced in a study of blood T cell repertoires in COVID-19. The protocol was immunoSEQ multiplex PCR, while the TCRdb copy is restricted to in-frame clones and leaves out a portion. There are 150,000 to 200,000 clones in the sample; just over 85% occur only once, and 9% lies in the top ten. Sequenced: PBMCs or T cells enriched from blood (not recorded which). Every receptor here comes from a young woman who had recovered from COVID-19.

The chain combines TRBV20-1 with TRBJ1-5; no definite D call. Between the trimmed V and J ends, which lost 3 bases and 5 bases, there was a span of 11 bases. The germline V gene has CDR1 DFQATT and CDR2 SNEGSKA (reference sequence). This CDR3 is 13 amino acids long. The CDR3 here is CSASSGWDQPQHF. Written as DNA, the CDR3 is TGCAGTGCTAGTAGCGGCTGGGATCAGCCCCAGCATTTT.

The CDR3 reads CASKTIASEQFF. The DNA for the CDR3 is TGTGCCAGCAAAACCATAGCGTCTGAGCAGTTCTTC. V and J are TRBV6-5 and TRBJ2-1; TRBD2 might be the D (5 bases). V gave up 7 bases and J gave up 9 bases, with 13 bases separating them. The CDR3 extends over 12 amino acids. Germline values: CDR1 MNHEY, CDR2 SVGAGI.

The rearrangement links TRBV5-5 to TRBJ1-4; D remains ambiguous. This CDR3 spans 14 amino acids. Trimming removed 4 bases from V and 3 bases from J, with 10 bases in between. Per germline, CDR1 SGHKS and CDR2 YYEKEE (reference sequence). The CDR3 DNA reads as TGTGCCAGCAGCCCTGGAGTAGCTAATGAAAAACTGTTTTTT. It translates to CASSPGVANEKLFF.

The CDR3 region has the DNA TGTGCCTGGAGTAGGGTAGCGGGAGGTCTCGAGCAGTACTTC. As protein: CAWSRVAGGLEQYF. The V gene is TRBV30, the J gene TRBJ2-7; TRBD2 aligns across 10 bases. CDR1 and CDR2 from the germline V gene are GTSNPN and SVGIG (reference sequence). V lost 2 bases, J lost 6 bases, and 7 bases stayed unmatched. CDR3 length: 14 amino acids.

The chain is built from TRBV18 and TRBJ2-6, with TRBD2 as a possible D gene (5 bases). V was pared by 0 bases and J by 3 bases, with 15 bases between. This CDR3 has 18 residues. Per germline, CDR1 KGHSH and CDR2 LQKENI. Written as DNA, the CDR3 is TGTGCCAGCTCACCACCGGGGTTCCGGGGTAGTGGGGCCAACGTCCTGACTTTC. Amino acids: CASSPPGFRGSGANVLTF.

The rearrangement uses TRBV28 and TRBJ2-2, with 11 nucleotides matching TRBD2. The germline V gene encodes CDR1 MDHEN and CDR2 SYDVKM. The CDR3 sequence is 16 residues long. V trimming: 6 bases; J trimming: 6 bases; junction bases outside the gene matches: 9. CDR3 residues: CASSAELAGEAGELFF. The CDR3 nucleotides are TGTGCCAGCAGCGCCGAACTAGCGGGAGAGGCCGGGGAGCTGTTTTTT.

This chain uses TRBV14 with TRBJ2-7; D is uncertain. The CDR3 runs to 11 residues. Germline CDR1 and CDR2: SGHDN and FVKESK. Trimming stripped 5 bases from V and 2 bases from J, with 4 bases between. CDR3 coding DNA: TGTGCCAGCAGCTCAACCTACGAGCAGTACTTC. It translates to CASSSTYEQYF.

V is TRBV9 and J is TRBJ2-1, with TRBD2 identical over 14 bases. Germline V CDR1 and CDR2: SGDLS, YYNGEE. The J segment lost 5 bases and the V segment lost 3 bases, leaving 4 bases of the junction unmatched. The CDR3 runs 16 residues. As DNA, the CDR3 is TGTGCCAGCAGCGGAAGACTAGCGGGAGGGGACAATGAGCAGTTCTTC. Protein: CASSGRLAGGDNEQFF.

This clone was counted a few times. CDR3: CASSQDIAGGGNEQFF. In DNA form, the CDR3 reads TGCGCCAGCAGCCAAGATATAGCGGGGGGCGGGAATGAGCAGTTCTTC. This chain connects TRBV4-3 to TRBJ2-1; 10 bases align to TRBD2. Germline V CDR1 and CDR2: LGHNA, YSLEER. The CDR3 covers 16 residues. With 0 bases clipped from V and 7 bases from J, the junction kept 6 bases outside the gene matches.

The chain carries TRBV29-1 and TRBJ1-2; D ambiguous. V lost 6 bases to trimming and J lost 8 bases, with 10 bases between them. CDR3 length: 10 amino acids. Germline V gene data show CDR1 as SQVTM and CDR2 as ANQGSEA. CDR3 DNA sequence: TGCAGCGTGAGGGAGGTGGGCTACACCTTC. It specifies CSVREVGYTF.

The chain couples TRBV28 to TRBJ2-1; 8 positions match TRBD2. The ends lost 4 bases at V and 4 bases at J; junction bases unmatched: 12. Germline CDR1 and CDR2: MDHEN and SYDVKM. This CDR3 has 17 residues. The CDR3 coding sequence is TGTGCCAGCAGTTCCACAAGCCTAGCGGGTACTTACAATGAGCAGTTCTTC. This codes for CASSSTSLAGTYNEQFF.

In DNA form, the CDR3 reads TGTGCCAGCAGCCCCTCGGGCACTGAAGCTTTCTTT. It is translated as CASSPSGTEAFF. The chain uses TRBV6-5 and TRBJ1-1, with D unclear. Trimming removed 6 bases from V and 4 bases from J, with 9 bases in between. This CDR3 spans 12 amino acids. CDR1 is MNHEY, CDR2 SVGAGI, per germline.

The chain employs TRBV10-1 and TRBJ2-1; tentatively, D is TRBD2 (6 bases). This CDR3 spans 14 amino acids. Germline CDR1 reads WNHNN; CDR2 reads SYGVQD (reference sequence). Between the trimmed V and J ends, which lost 2 bases and 10 bases, there was a span of 15 bases. The CDR3 sequence is CASSEAGLDSEQFF. The DNA of the CDR3 is TGCGCCAGCAGTGAGGCGGGGCTAGACAGCGAGCAGTTCTTC.

V and J are TRBV28 and TRBJ2-3, with D possibly TRBD2 on 7 matching bases. Looked up from germline, CDR1 is MDHEN and CDR2 is SYDVKM. V gave up 3 bases and J gave up 3 bases, with 19 bases separating them. The CDR3 has 17 residues. Here the CDR3 reads CASSLPRWGGPTDTQYF. DNA for the CDR3: TGTGCCAGCAGTTTGCCCCGTTGGGGGGGGCCAACAGATACGCAGTATTTT.

The chain carries TRBV7-2 and TRBJ2-7; D is ambiguous. CDR1 is SGHTA, CDR2 FQGNSA, per germline. V was clipped by 1 base and J by 5 bases, with 12 bases between them. CDR3 length: 14 amino acids. This chain's CDR3 is CASSLVPEAHEQYF. CDR3 DNA sequence: TGTGCCAGCAGCTTAGTCCCCGAGGCCCACGAGCAGTACTTC. The complete variable domain, with remaining parts taken from reference TRBV7-2 and TRBJ2-7, reads GAGVSQSPSNKVTEKGKDVELRCDPISGHTALYWYRQSLGQGLEFLIYFQGNSAPDKSGLPSDRFSAERTGGSVSTLTIQRTQQEDSAVYLCASSLVPEAHEQYFGPGTRLTVT.

The chain recombines TRBV6-6 with TRBJ1-6; TRBD1 matches 8 bases. Germline V gene data show CDR1 as MNHNY and CDR2 as SVGAGI (reference sequence). The CDR3 totals 15 residues. V shed 4 bases, J shed 10 bases, and the junction held 9 bases outside the gene matches. CDR3 DNA: TGTGCCAGCAGTTTACCCGAGACAGGGGCCTCACCCCTCCACTTT. Its protein product is CASSLPETGASPLHF.

This clone was observed once. This chain joins TRBV28 and TRBJ2-3, with TRBD2 as a possible D gene (6 bases). The CDR3 sequence is 16 residues long. V was cut by 3 bases and J by 4 bases, with 17 bases left in between. In germline, CDR1 is MDHEN, CDR2 SYDVKM. In nucleotides, the CDR3 is TGTGCCAGCAGTTTGTTCGGACTAACCGAAGCAGATACGCAGTATTTT. As protein: CASSLFGLTEADTQYF. The full variable domain, with the rest looked up from reference TRBV28 and TRBJ2-3, is DVKVTQSSRYLVKRTGEKVFLECVQDMDHENMFWYRQDPGLGLRLIYFSYDVKMKEKGDIPEGYSVSREKKERFSLILESASTNQTSMYLCASSLFGLTEADTQYFGPGTRLTVL.

The chain recombines TRBV5-4 with TRBJ2-3, with 8 positions matching TRBD2. The trim removed 0 bases at V and 1 base at J, leaving 10 bases unmatched. The length of the CDR3 is 18 residues. Germline loops: CDR1 SGHNT, CDR2 YYREEE (reference sequence). DNA for the CDR3: TGTGCCAGCAGCTTGGCCGGCAGGCGGGGGGTCCGCACAGATACGCAGTATTTT. Translation gives CASSLAGRRGVRTDTQYF.

This sequence joins TRBV6-2 or TRBV6-3 and TRBJ2-2; no reliable D call. V dropped 2 bases and J dropped 1 base, with 2 bases sitting between them. The germline V gene encodes CDR1 MNHEY and CDR2 SVGEGT. The CDR3 consists of 13 residues. CDR3 DNA: TGTGCCAGCAGTTACCAGAACACCGGGGAGCTGTTTTTT. This gives the protein CASSYQNTGELFF.

The chain is built from TRBV7-2 and TRBJ1-1; D gene unclear. The CDR3 sequence is 14 residues long. The V gene's germline CDR1 is SGHTA and CDR2 FQGNSA. Trimming removed 7 bases at V and 5 bases at J, with 17 bases between. CDR3 in DNA: TGTGCCAGCACCCTCCAGCTGGGGAGGACTGAAGCTTTCTTT. As protein: CASTLQLGRTEAFF.

The chain couples TRBV27 to TRBJ2-1; TRBD2 agrees at 9 bases. This CDR3 is built from 15 residues. Germline CDR1 reads MNHEY; CDR2 reads SMNVEV (reference sequence). Trimming at V came to 5 bases and at J to 6 bases, leaving 8 bases not matched to a gene. Here the CDR3 reads CASSPTSGFLNEQFF. DNA of the CDR3: TGTGCCAGCAGTCCGACTAGCGGTTTTCTCAATGAGCAGTTCTTC.

The chain carries TRBV4-3 and TRBJ2-1, with TRBD2 matching over 12 bases. This CDR3 contains 18 residues. Trimming at V came to 1 base and at J to 1 base, leaving 5 bases not matched to a gene. Germline loops: CDR1 LGHNA, CDR2 YSLEER. In nucleotides, the CDR3 is TGCGCCAGCAGCCAAGGGACTAGCGGGGCCGCGTCCTACAATGAGCAGTTCTTC. Translating gives CASSQGTSGAASYNEQFF.

The chain carries TRBV10-3 and TRBJ1-3; 8 bases are a match to TRBD1. The CDR3 consists of 16 residues. Per the germline V gene, CDR1 is ENHRY and CDR2 is SYGVKD. J was trimmed by 1 base and V by 3 bases; bases with no gene match: 5. The CDR3 loop reads CAISDRQGASGNTIYF. In nucleotides, the CDR3 is TGTGCCATCAGTGATAGGCAGGGGGCATCTGGAAACACCATATATTTT.